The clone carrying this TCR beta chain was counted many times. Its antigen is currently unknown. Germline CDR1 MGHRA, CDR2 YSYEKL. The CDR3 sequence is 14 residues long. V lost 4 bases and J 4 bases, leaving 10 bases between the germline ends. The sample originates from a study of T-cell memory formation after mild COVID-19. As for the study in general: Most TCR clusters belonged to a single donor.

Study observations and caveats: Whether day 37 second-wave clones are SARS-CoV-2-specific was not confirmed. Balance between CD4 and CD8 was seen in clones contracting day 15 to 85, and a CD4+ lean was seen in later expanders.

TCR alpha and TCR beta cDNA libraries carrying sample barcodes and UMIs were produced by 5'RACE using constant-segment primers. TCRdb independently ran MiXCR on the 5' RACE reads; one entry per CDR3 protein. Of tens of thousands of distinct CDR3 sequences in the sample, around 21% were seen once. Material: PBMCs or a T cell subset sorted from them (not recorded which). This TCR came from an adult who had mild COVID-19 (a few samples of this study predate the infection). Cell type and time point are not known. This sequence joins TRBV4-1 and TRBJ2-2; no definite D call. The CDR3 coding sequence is TGCGCCAGCAGCCCCCAGGCGGCCACCGGGGAGCTGTTTTTT. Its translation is CASSPQAATGELFF.